A selection of T cell receptor beta chains follows, all from one sample in a study of shared clonotypes between healthy human individuals. Sequencing was performed with immunoSEQ multiplex PCR; in TCRdb, only in-frame clones are kept and a portion is missing. Of approximately 250,000 clones listed, 65% are singletons. The sample was memory CD4+ T cells sorted from blood. These receptors all stem from a man aged 30 to 45 in good health. The CDR3 runs from the conserved cysteine through the conserved F or W. D genes are given only for firm matches. Only some rows state a clone size, as once, few, many or a class for expanded clones.

j_gene: TRBJ2-2; abundance: many; v_gene: TRBV18; d_gene: NA; CDR3aa: CASSPSGTPKTGELFF; CDR3nt: TGTGCCAGCTCACCGAGCGGGACACCGAAAACCGGGGAGCTGTTTTTT
j_gene: TRBJ1-5; abundance: NA; v_gene: TRBV28; d_gene: NA; CDR3aa: CASSFQTAQNQPQHF; CDR3nt: TGTGCCAGCAGTTTCCAAACGGCTCAGAATCAGCCCCAGCATTTT
j_gene: TRBJ2-3; abundance: NA; v_gene: TRBV7-2; d_gene: NA; CDR3aa: CASSFNSFSLSTDTQYF; CDR3nt: TGTGCCAGCAGCTTTAATTCTTTCAGCCTTAGCACAGATACGCAGTATTTT
j_gene: TRBJ2-4; abundance: few; v_gene: TRBV19; d_gene: TRBD2; CDR3aa: CASTSTSGSVPNQYF; CDR3nt: TGTGCCAGTACCTCAACTAGCGGGAGTGTTCCGAACCAGTACTTC
j_gene: TRBJ1-2; abundance: NA; v_gene: TRBV28; d_gene: NA; CDR3aa: CASSLGSVYGYTF; CDR3nt: TGTGCCAGCAGTTTAGGTTCAGTCTATGGCTACACCTTC
j_gene: TRBJ2-7; abundance: NA; v_gene: TRBV7-2; d_gene: NA; CDR3aa: CASVRSYEQYF; CDR3nt: TGTGCCTCCGTCCGGTCCTACGAGCAGTACTTC
j_gene: TRBJ1-2; abundance: NA; v_gene: TRBV19; d_gene: NA; CDR3aa: CASSIGAGANYGYTF; CDR3nt: TGTGCCAGTAGTATCGGAGCAGGGGCTAACTATGGCTACACCTTC
j_gene: TRBJ1-3; abundance: few; v_gene: TRBV6-1; d_gene: TRBD1; CDR3aa: CASSGTGIPGNTIYF; CDR3nt: TGTGCCAGCAGTGGGACAGGGATCCCTGGAAACACCATATATTTT
j_gene: TRBJ2-1; abundance: NA; v_gene: TRBV5-1; d_gene: NA; CDR3aa: CASSSQMGYNEQFF; CDR3nt: TGCGCCAGCAGCTCGCAAATGGGATACAATGAGCAGTTCTTC
j_gene: TRBJ2-4; abundance: few; v_gene: TRBV29-1; d_gene: NA; CDR3aa: CSVRYGGVNIQYF; CDR3nt: TGCAGCGTGCGCTATGGGGGTGTCAACATTCAGTACTTC
j_gene: TRBJ2-5; abundance: NA; v_gene: TRBV5-1; d_gene: TRBD2; CDR3aa: CASSLTSAQETQYF; CDR3nt: TGCGCCAGCAGCTTGACTAGCGCACAAGAGACCCAGTACTTC
j_gene: TRBJ1-5; abundance: NA; v_gene: TRBV10-3; d_gene: TRBD1; CDR3aa: CAISVGDRVAGQPQHF; CDR3nt: TGTGCCATCAGTGTCGGGGACAGGGTAGCAGGTCAGCCCCAGCATTTT
j_gene: TRBJ2-1; abundance: once; v_gene: TRBV5-1; d_gene: TRBD2; CDR3aa: CASRGLAGDNEQFF; CDR3nt: TGCGCCAGCCGGGGGCTAGCGGGAGATAATGAGCAGTTCTTC
j_gene: TRBJ2-7; abundance: many; v_gene: TRBV21-1; d_gene: NA; CDR3aa: CASSKGWWWAFYEQYF; CDR3nt: TGTGCCAGCAGCAAAGGTTGGTGGTGGGCATTCTACGAGCAGTACTTC
j_gene: TRBJ2-7; abundance: NA; v_gene: TRBV27; d_gene: NA; CDR3aa: CASSLSSSKTYEQYF; CDR3nt: TGTGCCAGCAGTTTATCATCCAGTAAAACGTACGAGCAGTACTTC
j_gene: TRBJ2-7; abundance: NA; v_gene: TRBV10-3; d_gene: NA; CDR3aa: CAISYGTYEQYF; CDR3nt: TGTGCCATCAGTTACGGTACCTACGAGCAGTACTTC
j_gene: TRBJ2-2; abundance: NA; v_gene: TRBV15; d_gene: NA; CDR3aa: CATSRGDPTGELFF; CDR3nt: TGTGCCACCAGCAGAGGGGATCCCACCGGGGAGCTGTTTTTT
j_gene: TRBJ2-2; abundance: NA; v_gene: TRBV5-1; d_gene: TRBD1; CDR3aa: CASSSRTGNTGELFF; CDR3nt: TGCGCCAGCAGCTCTCGGACAGGGAACACCGGGGAGCTGTTTTTT
j_gene: TRBJ2-7; abundance: NA; v_gene: TRBV11-3; d_gene: NA; CDR3aa: CASSLIKTGEQYF; CDR3nt: TGTGCCAGCAGCTTAATCAAGACGGGCGAGCAGTACTTC
j_gene: TRBJ2-2; abundance: NA; v_gene: TRBV5-1; d_gene: TRBD1; CDR3aa: CASSLDRATGELFF; CDR3nt: TGCGCCAGCAGCTTAGACAGGGCCACCGGGGAGCTGTTTTTT
j_gene: TRBJ2-7; abundance: once; v_gene: TRBV28; d_gene: NA; CDR3aa: CASREPGGRSYEQYF; CDR3nt: TGTGCCAGCAGGGAACCCGGCGGGCGCTCCTACGAGCAGTACTTC
j_gene: TRBJ2-2; abundance: NA; v_gene: TRBV9; d_gene: NA; CDR3aa: CASSVAQIVTGELFF; CDR3nt: TGTGCCAGCAGCGTAGCACAAATAGTCACCGGGGAGCTGTTTTTT
j_gene: TRBJ2-1; abundance: NA; v_gene: TRBV5-4; d_gene: TRBD2; CDR3aa: CASSSGGIAGRFNEQFF; CDR3nt: TGTGCCAGCAGCTCGGGCGGAATAGCGGGAAGGTTCAATGAGCAGTTCTTC
j_gene: TRBJ2-5; abundance: NA; v_gene: TRBV12-5; d_gene: NA; CDR3aa: CASGLGDGGRETQYF; CDR3nt: TGTGCTAGTGGTTTGGGGGACGGAGGGAGAGAGACCCAGTACTTC
j_gene: TRBJ2-1; abundance: many; v_gene: TRBV5-1; d_gene: NA; CDR3aa: CASSLVGFTYNEQFF; CDR3nt: TGCGCCAGCAGCTTGGTGGGGTTTACCTACAATGAGCAGTTCTTC
j_gene: TRBJ2-3; abundance: NA; v_gene: TRBV7-2; d_gene: TRBD2; CDR3aa: CASNWGLAHTDTQYF; CDR3nt: TGTGCCAGCAACTGGGGACTAGCCCACACAGATACGCAGTATTTT
j_gene: TRBJ1-1; abundance: NA; v_gene: TRBV6-6; d_gene: TRBD1; CDR3aa: CASSSHRGKNTEAFF; CDR3nt: TGTGCCAGCAGCTCTCACAGGGGGAAAAACACTGAAGCTTTCTTT
j_gene: TRBJ2-7; abundance: NA; v_gene: TRBV14; d_gene: TRBD1; CDR3aa: CASSPGDRGSYEQYF; CDR3nt: TGTGCCAGCAGCCCCGGGGACAGGGGGTCCTACGAGCAGTACTTC
j_gene: TRBJ2-7; abundance: NA; v_gene: TRBV7-4; d_gene: TRBD2; CDR3aa: CASSPLAVYEQYF; CDR3nt: TGTGCCAGCAGTCCCCTAGCGGTCTACGAGCAGTACTTC
j_gene: TRBJ2-7; abundance: few; v_gene: TRBV6-1; d_gene: NA; CDR3aa: CASSEQLTYEQYF; CDR3nt: TGTGCCAGCAGTGAACAGCTTACCTACGAGCAGTACTTC
j_gene: TRBJ2-6; abundance: NA; v_gene: TRBV14; d_gene: NA; CDR3aa: CASSSHMGLSGANVLTF; CDR3nt: TGTGCCAGCAGCAGCCACATGGGACTCTCTGGGGCCAACGTCCTGACTTTC
j_gene: TRBJ2-2; abundance: NA; v_gene: TRBV6-6; d_gene: TRBD1; CDR3aa: CASSLRTGSTGELFF; CDR3nt: TGTGCCAGCAGTCTCCGGACAGGGAGCACCGGGGAGCTGTTTTTT
j_gene: TRBJ1-2; abundance: NA; v_gene: TRBV7-2; d_gene: TRBD1; CDR3aa: CASSPWTGGVYGYTF; CDR3nt: TGTGCCAGCAGCCCGTGGACAGGGGGCGTCTATGGCTACACCTTC
j_gene: TRBJ2-6; abundance: NA; v_gene: TRBV27; d_gene: NA; CDR3aa: CASSKAGGAGANVLTF; CDR3nt: TGTGCCAGCTCGAAAGCCGGGGGCGCTGGGGCCAACGTCCTGACTTTC
j_gene: TRBJ1-1; abundance: NA; v_gene: TRBV6-5; d_gene: NA; CDR3aa: CASMRPGGTEAFF; CDR3nt: TGTGCCAGCATGCGCCCGGGGGGCACTGAAGCTTTCTTT
j_gene: TRBJ1-2; abundance: few; v_gene: TRBV30; d_gene: NA; CDR3aa: CAWSVDYGYTF; CDR3nt: TGTGCCTGGAGTGTAGACTATGGCTACACCTTC
j_gene: TRBJ1-1; abundance: once; v_gene: TRBV5-1; d_gene: NA; CDR3aa: CASSLDVRSVNTEAFF; CDR3nt: TGCGCCAGCAGCTTGGATGTTCGATCCGTAAACACTGAAGCTTTCTTT
j_gene: TRBJ2-2; abundance: NA; v_gene: TRBV19; d_gene: TRBD1; CDR3aa: CASSTDRGYTGELFF; CDR3nt: TGTGCCAGTAGTACCGACAGGGGTTACACCGGGGAGCTGTTTTTT
j_gene: TRBJ2-3; abundance: NA; v_gene: TRBV7-3; d_gene: NA; CDR3aa: CASSLSHSGSDTQYF; CDR3nt: TGTGCCAGCAGCTTAAGCCATTCCGGGTCAGATACGCAGTATTTT
j_gene: TRBJ1-5; abundance: NA; v_gene: TRBV19; d_gene: NA; CDR3aa: CASKSFGGDNQPQHF; CDR3nt: TGTGCCAGTAAATCTTTTGGGGGGGACAATCAGCCCCAGCATTTT
j_gene: TRBJ2-5; abundance: few; v_gene: TRBV5-4; d_gene: TRBD1; CDR3aa: CASSLDRGGETQYF; CDR3nt: TGTGCCAGCAGCTTAGACAGGGGGGGAGAGACCCAGTACTTC
j_gene: TRBJ2-3; abundance: once; v_gene: TRBV7-6; d_gene: NA; CDR3aa: CASSLGRSTDTQYF; CDR3nt: TGTGCCAGCAGCTTAGGGCGCAGCACAGATACGCAGTATTTT
j_gene: TRBJ1-4; abundance: many; v_gene: TRBV5-4; d_gene: NA; CDR3aa: CATTDSRGEKLFF; CDR3nt: TGTGCCACGACGGACAGCCGGGGGGAAAAACTGTTTTTT
j_gene: TRBJ2-5; abundance: NA; v_gene: TRBV2; d_gene: NA; CDR3aa: CASSETQYF; CDR3nt: TGTGCCAGCAGTGAGACCCAGTACTTC
j_gene: TRBJ2-2; abundance: NA; v_gene: TRBV18; d_gene: NA; CDR3aa: CASHFSENTGELFF; CDR3nt: TGTGCCAGCCACTTTTCAGAGAACACCGGGGAGCTGTTTTTT
j_gene: TRBJ1-5; abundance: NA; v_gene: TRBV28; d_gene: NA; CDR3aa: CASTDGGVNQPQHF; CDR3nt: TGTGCCAGCACCGATGGGGGGGTCAATCAGCCCCAGCATTTT
j_gene: TRBJ1-1; abundance: few; v_gene: TRBV10-1; d_gene: TRBD1; CDR3aa: CASKDRASGEAFF; CDR3nt: TGCGCCAGCAAGGACAGGGCGTCGGGTGAAGCTTTCTTT